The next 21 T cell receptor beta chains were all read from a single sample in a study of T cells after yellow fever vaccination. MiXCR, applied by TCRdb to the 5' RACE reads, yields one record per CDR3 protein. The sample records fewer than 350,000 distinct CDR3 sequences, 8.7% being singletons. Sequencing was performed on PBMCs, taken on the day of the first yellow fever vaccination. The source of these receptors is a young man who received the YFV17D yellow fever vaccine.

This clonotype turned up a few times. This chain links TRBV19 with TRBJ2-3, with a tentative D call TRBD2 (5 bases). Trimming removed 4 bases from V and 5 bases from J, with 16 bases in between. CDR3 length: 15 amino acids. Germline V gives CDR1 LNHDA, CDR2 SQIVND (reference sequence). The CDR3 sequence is CASSRPRDGEDTQYF. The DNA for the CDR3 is TGTGCCAGTAGTAGGCCCCGGGATGGTGAAGATACGCAGTATTTT.

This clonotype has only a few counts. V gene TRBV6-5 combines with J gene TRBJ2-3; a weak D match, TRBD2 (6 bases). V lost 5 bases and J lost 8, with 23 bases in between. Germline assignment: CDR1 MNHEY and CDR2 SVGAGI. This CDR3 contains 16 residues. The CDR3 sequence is CASSSRDSEPWGTQYF. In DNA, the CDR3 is TGTGCCAGCAGTAGCCGGGACTCAGAACCCTGGGGTACGCAGTATTTT.

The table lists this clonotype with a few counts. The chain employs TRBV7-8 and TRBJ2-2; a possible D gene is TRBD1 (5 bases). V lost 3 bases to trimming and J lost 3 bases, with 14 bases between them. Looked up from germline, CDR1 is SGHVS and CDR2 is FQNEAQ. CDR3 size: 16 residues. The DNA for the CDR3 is TGTGCCAGCAGCTTGGTCAGGGTGCAGGACACCGGGGAGCTGTTTTTT. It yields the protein CASSLVRVQDTGELFF.

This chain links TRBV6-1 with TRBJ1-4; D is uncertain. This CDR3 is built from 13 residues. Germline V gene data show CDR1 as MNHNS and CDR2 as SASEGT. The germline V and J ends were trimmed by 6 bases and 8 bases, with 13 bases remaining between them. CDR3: CASRRESSEKLFF. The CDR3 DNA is TGTGCCAGCAGGAGGGAGTCTAGCGAAAAACTGTTTTTT.

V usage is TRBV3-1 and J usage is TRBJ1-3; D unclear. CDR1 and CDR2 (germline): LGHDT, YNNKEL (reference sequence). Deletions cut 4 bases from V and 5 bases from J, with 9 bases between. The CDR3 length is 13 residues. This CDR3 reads CASSPSRRNTIYF. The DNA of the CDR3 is TGTGCCAGCAGCCCCTCGAGGAGAAACACCATATATTTT.

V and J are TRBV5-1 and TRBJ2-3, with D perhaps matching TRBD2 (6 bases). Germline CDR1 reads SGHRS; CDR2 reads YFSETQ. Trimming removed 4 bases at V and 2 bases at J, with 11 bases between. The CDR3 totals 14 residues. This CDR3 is CASSAGPTTDTQYF. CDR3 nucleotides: TGCGCCAGCAGCGCGGGACCCACCACAGATACGCAGTATTTT.

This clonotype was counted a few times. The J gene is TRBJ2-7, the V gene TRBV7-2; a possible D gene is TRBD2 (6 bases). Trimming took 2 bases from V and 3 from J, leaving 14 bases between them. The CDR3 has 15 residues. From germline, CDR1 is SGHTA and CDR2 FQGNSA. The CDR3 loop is CASSLSRRGDYEQYF. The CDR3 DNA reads TGTGCCAGCAGCTTAAGTCGGCGGGGAGACTACGAGCAGTACTTC.

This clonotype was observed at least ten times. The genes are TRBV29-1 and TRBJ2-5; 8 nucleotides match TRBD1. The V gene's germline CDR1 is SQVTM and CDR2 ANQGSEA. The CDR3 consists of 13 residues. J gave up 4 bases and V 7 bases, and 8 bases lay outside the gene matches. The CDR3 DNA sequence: TGCAGCGCCGTACAGGGGGTCCCAGAGACCCAGTACTTC. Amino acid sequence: CSAVQGVPETQYF.

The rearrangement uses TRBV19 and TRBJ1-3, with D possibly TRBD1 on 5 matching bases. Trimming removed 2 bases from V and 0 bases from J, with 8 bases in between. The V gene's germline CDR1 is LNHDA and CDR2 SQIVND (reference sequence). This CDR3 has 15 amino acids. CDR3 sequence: CASSISGDSGNTIYF. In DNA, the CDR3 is TGTGCCAGTAGTATATCGGGGGACTCTGGAAACACCATATATTTT.

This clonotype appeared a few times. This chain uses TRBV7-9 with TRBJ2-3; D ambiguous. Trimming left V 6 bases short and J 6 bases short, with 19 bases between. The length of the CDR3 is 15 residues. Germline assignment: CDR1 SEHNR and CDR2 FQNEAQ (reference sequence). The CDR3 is CASSQSRTPSDTQYF. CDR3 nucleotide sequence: TGTGCCAGCAGTCAATCCCGGACCCCTTCCGATACGCAGTATTTT.

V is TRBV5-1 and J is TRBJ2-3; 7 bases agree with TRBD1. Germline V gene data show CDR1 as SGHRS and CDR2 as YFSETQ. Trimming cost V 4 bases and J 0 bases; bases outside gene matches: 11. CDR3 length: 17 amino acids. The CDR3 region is CASSPGQAYASTDTQYF. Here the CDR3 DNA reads TGCGCCAGCAGCCCCGGACAGGCCTATGCTAGCACAGATACGCAGTATTTT.

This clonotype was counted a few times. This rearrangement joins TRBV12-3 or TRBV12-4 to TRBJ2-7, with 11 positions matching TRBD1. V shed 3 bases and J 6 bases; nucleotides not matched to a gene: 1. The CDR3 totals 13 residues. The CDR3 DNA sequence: TGTGCCAGCAGTTTGGGGACAGGGGGCGAGCAGTACTTC. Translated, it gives CASSLGTGGEQYF.

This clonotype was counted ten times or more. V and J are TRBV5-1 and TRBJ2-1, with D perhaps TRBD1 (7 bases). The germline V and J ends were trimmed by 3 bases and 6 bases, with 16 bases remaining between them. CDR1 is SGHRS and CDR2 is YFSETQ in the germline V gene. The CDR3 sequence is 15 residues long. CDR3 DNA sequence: TGCGCCAGCAGCTGGGGGGACAGAGCGGTCAATGAGCAGTTCTTC. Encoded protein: CASSWGDRAVNEQFF. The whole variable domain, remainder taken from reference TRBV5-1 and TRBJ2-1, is KAGVTQTPRYLIKTRGQQVTLSCSPISGHRSVSWYQQTPGQGLQFLFEYFSETQRNKGNFPGRFSGRQFSNSRSEMNVSTLELGDSALYLCASSWGDRAVNEQFFGPGTRLTVL.

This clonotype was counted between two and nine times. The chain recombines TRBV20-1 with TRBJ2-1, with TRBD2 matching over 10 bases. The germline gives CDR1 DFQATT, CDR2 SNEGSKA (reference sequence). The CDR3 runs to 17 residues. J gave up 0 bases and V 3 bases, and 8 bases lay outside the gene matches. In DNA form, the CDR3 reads TGCAGTGCTAGTGTAGCGGGGGGCTTGAGCTCCTACAATGAGCAGTTCTTC. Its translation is CSASVAGGLSSYNEQFF.

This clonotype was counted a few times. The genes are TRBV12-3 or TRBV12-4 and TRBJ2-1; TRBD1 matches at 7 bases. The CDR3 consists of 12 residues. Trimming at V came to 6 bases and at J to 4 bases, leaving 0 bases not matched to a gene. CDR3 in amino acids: CASRGQYNEQFF. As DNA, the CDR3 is TGTGCCAGCAGGGGACAGTACAATGAGCAGTTCTTC.

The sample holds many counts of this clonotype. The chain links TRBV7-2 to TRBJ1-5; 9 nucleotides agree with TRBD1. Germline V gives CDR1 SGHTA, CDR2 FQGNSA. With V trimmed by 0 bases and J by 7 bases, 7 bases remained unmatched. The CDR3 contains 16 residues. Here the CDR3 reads CASSLARTGDFQPQHF. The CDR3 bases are TGTGCCAGCAGCTTAGCGAGGACAGGGGATTTCCAGCCCCAGCATTTT.

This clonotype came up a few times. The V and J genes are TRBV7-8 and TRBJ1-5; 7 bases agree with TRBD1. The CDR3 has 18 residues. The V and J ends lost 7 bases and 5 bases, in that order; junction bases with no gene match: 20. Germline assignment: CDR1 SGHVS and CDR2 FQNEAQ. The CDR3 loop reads CASTSLEGAILGDQPQHF. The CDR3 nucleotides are TGTGCCAGCACCAGCTTAGAGGGGGCGATCCTCGGAGATCAGCCCCAGCATTTT. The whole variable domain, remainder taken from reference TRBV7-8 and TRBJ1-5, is GAGVSQSPRYKVAKRGQDVALRCDPISGHVSLFWYQQALGQGPEFLTYFQNEAQLDKSGLPSDRFFAERPEGSVSTLKIQRTQQEDSAVYLCASTSLEGAILGDQPQHFGDGTRLSIL.

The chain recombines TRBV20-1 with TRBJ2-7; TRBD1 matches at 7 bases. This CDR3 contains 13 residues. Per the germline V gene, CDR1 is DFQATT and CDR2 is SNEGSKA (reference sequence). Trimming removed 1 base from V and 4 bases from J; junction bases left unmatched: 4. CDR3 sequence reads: CSARGVRGYEQYF. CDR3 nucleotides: TGCAGTGCTAGAGGCGTCAGGGGGTACGAGCAGTACTTC.

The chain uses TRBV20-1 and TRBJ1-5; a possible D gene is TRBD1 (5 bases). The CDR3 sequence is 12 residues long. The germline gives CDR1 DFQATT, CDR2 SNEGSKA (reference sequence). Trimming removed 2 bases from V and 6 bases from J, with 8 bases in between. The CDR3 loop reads CSARPQGQPQHF. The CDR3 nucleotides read TGCAGTGCTAGACCCCAGGGTCAGCCCCAGCATTTT.

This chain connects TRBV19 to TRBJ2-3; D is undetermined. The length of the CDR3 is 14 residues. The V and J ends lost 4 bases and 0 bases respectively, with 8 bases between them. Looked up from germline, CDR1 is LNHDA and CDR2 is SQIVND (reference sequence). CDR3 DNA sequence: TGTGCCAGTAGTACCCAAGTGAGCACAGATACGCAGTATTTT. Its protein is CASSTQVSTDTQYF. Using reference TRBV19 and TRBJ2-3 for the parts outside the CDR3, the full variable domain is DGGITQSPKYLFRKEGQNVTLSCEQNLNHDAMYWYRQDPGQGLRLIYYSQIVNDFQKGDIAEGYSVSREKKESFPLTVTSAQKNPTAFYLCASSTQVSTDTQYFGPGTRLTVL.

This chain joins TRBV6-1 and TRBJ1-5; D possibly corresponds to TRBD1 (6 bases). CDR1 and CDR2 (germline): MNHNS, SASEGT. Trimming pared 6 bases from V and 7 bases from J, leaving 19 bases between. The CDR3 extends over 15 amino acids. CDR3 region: CASSAHGQGSQPQHF. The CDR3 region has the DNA TGTGCCAGCAGCGCCCACGGGCAGGGGAGCCAGCCCCAGCATTTT.